A selection of T cell receptor beta chains follows, all from one sample in a study of early stage breast cancer tumors. Here immunoSEQ multiplex PCR was the method, and the copy in TCRdb shows in-frame clones only, minus some. The sample records roughly 56,000 clones, 70% to 80% being singletons. Sequenced: blood. These receptors came from a person aged 30 to 39 with breast cancer. Both conserved end residues are part of each CDR3. The D gene is left open where the match is weak. Size is omitted from some rows. Given values are once, few, many or a class for expanded clones.

size: .
D: TRBD1
J: TRBJ1-2
V: TRBV30
CDR3: CAWTNSRDSYGYTF
DNA: TGTGCCTGGACCAACTCCCGGGACAGCTATGGCTACACCTTC

size: .
D: .
J: TRBJ2-5
V: TRBV6-5
CDR3: CASSYSWGETQYF
DNA: TGTGCCAGCAGTTACTCGTGGGGAGAGACCCAGTACTTC

size: .
D: TRBD2
J: TRBJ2-4
V: TRBV27
CDR3: CASSQPSGRAKNIQYF
DNA: TGTGCCAGCAGTCAACCTAGCGGAAGAGCCAAAAACATTCAGTACTTC

size: once
D: .
J: TRBJ2-7
V: TRBV4-3
CDR3: CASSQDYGDYEQYF
DNA: TGCGCCAGCAGCCAAGATTACGGCGACTACGAGCAGTACTTC

size: .
D: .
J: TRBJ1-1
V: TRBV7-2
CDR3: CASSFLNTEAFF
DNA: TGTGCCAGCAGCTTCCTGAACACTGAAGCTTTCTTT

size: .
D: .
J: TRBJ1-2
V: TRBV4-3
CDR3: CASSQVPDGYTF
DNA: TGCGCCAGCAGCCAAGTGCCTGATGGCTACACCTTC

size: .
D: .
J: TRBJ1-1
V: TRBV5-4
CDR3: CASSSQVTEAFF
DNA: TGTGCCAGCTCGTCTCAGGTCACTGAAGCTTTCTTT

size: few
D: .
J: TRBJ1-2
V: TRBV5-4
CDR3: CASSFPLLGGGGGYTF
DNA: TGTGCCAGCAGCTTTCCTCTATTAGGCGGGGGCGGTGGCTACACCTTC

size: .
D: .
J: TRBJ2-7
V: TRBV7-5
CDR3: CVRSLDSEGAGEQYF
DNA: TGTGTCAGAAGCTTAGACTCTGAGGGGGCGGGCGAGCAGTACTTC

size: .
D: .
J: TRBJ1-2
V: TRBV6-5
CDR3: CASSYEPGPAGYTF
DNA: TGTGCCAGCAGTTACGAACCGGGGCCCGCAGGCTACACCTTC

size: .
D: .
J: TRBJ2-7
V: TRBV7-6
CDR3: CASSLEGGSYEQYF
DNA: TGTGCCAGCAGCTTAGAAGGAGGGAGCTACGAGCAGTACTTC

size: once
D: .
J: TRBJ2-7
V: TRBV6-5
CDR3: CASSSPHRYGEQYF
DNA: TGTGCCAGCAGTTCTCCGCACAGGTACGGGGAGCAGTACTTC

size: .
D: .
J: TRBJ2-5
V: TRBV4-3
CDR3: CASSQDWTLKETQYF
DNA: TGCGCCAGCAGCCAAGACTGGACACTGAAAGAGACCCAGTACTTC

size: .
D: .
J: TRBJ1-5
V: TRBV6-1
CDR3: CASSEPDSQPQHF
DNA: TGTGCCAGCAGTGAACCCGACAGTCAGCCCCAGCATTTT

size: .
D: .
J: TRBJ2-1
V: TRBV11-2
CDR3: CASSLNTGPLPWFF
DNA: TGTGCCAGCAGCTTAAATACAGGGCCACTGCCCTGGTTCTTC

size: .
D: TRBD1
J: TRBJ1-3
V: TRBV5-1
CDR3: CASSLDGTGSGNTIYF
DNA: TGCGCCAGCAGCTTGGATGGGACAGGGTCTGGAAACACCATATATTTT

size: .
D: .
J: TRBJ1-2
V: TRBV15
CDR3: CATSRQGRDYGYTF
DNA: TGTGCCACCAGCAGGCAGGGGCGCGACTATGGCTACACCTTC

size: .
D: .
J: TRBJ1-2
V: TRBV4-2
CDR3: CASSQAGGYTF
DNA: TGTGCCAGCAGCCAAGCGGGAGGCTACACCTTC

size: .
D: TRBD1
J: TRBJ1-3
V: TRBV5-8
CDR3: CASSRGQNSWNTIYF
DNA: TGTGCCAGCAGCAGGGGACAGAACTCTTGGAACACCATATATTTT

size: .
D: TRBD1
J: TRBJ1-3
V: TRBV9
CDR3: CASRGSPGQGSGNTIYF
DNA: TGTGCCAGCAGGGGGTCCCCGGGACAGGGCTCTGGAAACACCATATATTTT

size: .
D: TRBD1
J: TRBJ2-7
V: TRBV30
CDR3: CAWSWAGGNYEQYF
DNA: TGTGCCTGGAGTTGGGCAGGGGGCAATTACGAGCAGTACTTC

size: few
D: .
J: TRBJ2-3
V: TRBV5-1
CDR3: CASSLAGRKDTQYF
DNA: TGCGCCAGCAGCTTGGCGGGCAGAAAAGATACGCAGTATTTT

size: .
D: .
J: TRBJ1-1
V: TRBV11-2
CDR3: CASSSQAPVPGHTEAFF
DNA: TGTGCCAGCAGCTCCCAGGCCCCAGTCCCCGGTCACACTGAAGCTTTCTTT

size: .
D: TRBD1
J: TRBJ1-2
V: TRBV29-1
CDR3: CSVSTGGADGYTF
DNA: TGCAGCGTTTCGACAGGGGGCGCGGATGGCTACACCTTC

size: .
D: TRBD1
J: TRBJ1-5
V: TRBV4-2
CDR3: CASSQDKGAHDTQHF
DNA: TGTGCCAGCAGCCAAGATAAGGGGGCACACGATACCCAGCATTTT

size: .
D: TRBD2
J: TRBJ2-1
V: TRBV12-5
CDR3: CASGPRREGIYNEQFF
DNA: TGTGCTAGTGGTCCCAGGCGGGAGGGTATCTACAATGAGCAGTTCTTC

size: .
D: .
J: TRBJ2-5
V: TRBV30
CDR3: CAWSVRGRETQYF
DNA: TGTGCCTGGAGTGTCAGGGGACGAGAGACCCAGTACTTC

size: .
D: .
J: TRBJ2-7
V: TRBV4-1
CDR3: CASSRDLAVYEQYF
DNA: TGCGCCAGCAGCAGAGATTTGGCAGTCTACGAGCAGTACTTC

size: .
D: .
J: TRBJ2-5
V: TRBV5-1
CDR3: CASSFDQTQYF
DNA: TGCGCCAGCAGCTTCGACCAGACCCAGTACTTC

size: .
D: .
J: TRBJ1-2
V: TRBV10-3
CDR3: CAIREGPSYGYTF
DNA: TGTGCCATCAGGGAGGGACCGAGCTATGGCTACACCTTC

size: .
D: .
J: TRBJ1-5
V: TRBV4-3
CDR3: CASSQWGVWGDSNQPQHF
DNA: TGCGCCAGCAGCCAGTGGGGCGTTTGGGGAGATAGCAATCAGCCCCAGCATTTT

size: .
D: .
J: TRBJ2-1
V: TRBV2
CDR3: CASKGSVSSYNEQFF
DNA: TGTGCCAGCAAGGGATCGGTGAGCTCCTACAATGAGCAGTTCTTC

size: .
D: TRBD1
J: TRBJ1-2
V: TRBV5-1
CDR3: CASSLGQGQGYGYTF
DNA: TGCGCCAGCAGCCTTGGACAGGGTCAGGGTTATGGCTACACCTTC

size: .
D: .
J: TRBJ2-1
V: TRBV7-9
CDR3: CASVDGGPNEQFF
DNA: TGTGCCAGCGTGGATGGAGGGCCCAATGAGCAGTTCTTC

size: few
D: .
J: TRBJ1-5
V: TRBV10-3
CDR3: CAISEDGRINQPQHF
DNA: TGTGCCATCAGTGAGGACGGACGCATCAATCAGCCCCAGCATTTT

size: .
D: TRBD1
J: TRBJ1-1
V: TRBV18
CDR3: CATGTENTEAFF
DNA: TGTGCCACAGGGACAGAGAACACTGAAGCTTTCTTT

size: .
D: .
J: TRBJ2-7
V: TRBV12-5
CDR3: CASGLPSGEQYF
DNA: TGTGCTAGTGGTTTGCCTAGTGGAGAGCAGTACTTC

size: .
D: .
J: TRBJ2-5
V: TRBV12-5
CDR3: CASELWPNQETQYF
DNA: TGTGCTAGTGAACTCTGGCCTAACCAAGAGACCCAGTACTTC

size: .
D: TRBD1
J: TRBJ1-2
V: TRBV19
CDR3: CASSRAKTGLIYTF
DNA: TGTGCCAGTAGTAGAGCTAAGACAGGGTTGATCTACACCTTC

size: .
D: TRBD1
J: TRBJ1-2
V: TRBV6-6
CDR3: CASSYEGAPYGYTF
DNA: TGTGCCAGCAGTTATGAGGGGGCCCCTTATGGCTACACCTTC

size: .
D: TRBD2
J: TRBJ2-7
V: TRBV5-1
CDR3: CASSRAGGPSEQYF
DNA: TGCGCCAGCAGCCGAGCGGGAGGGCCCTCCGAGCAGTACTTC

size: .
D: .
J: TRBJ1-1
V: TRBV6-6
CDR3: CASSYARSFTEAFF
DNA: TGTGCCAGCAGTTACGCCAGATCCTTCACTGAAGCTTTCTTT